This T cell receptor (beta chain) emerged from a study of long-term antiretroviral therapy in people with HIV. Samples were assayed with immunoSEQ v3.0 at survey level. Data came from immunoSEQ multiplex PCR; TCRdb stores just in-frame clones and leaves some out. The data show 32,000 or so clones, 60% to 85% seen once. Germline V lookup: CDR1 SGHRS, CDR2 YFSETQ. CDR3 length: 15 amino acids. With 3 bases removed from V and 7 bases from J, the gap between germline ends came to 14 bases. The rearrangement joins TRBV5-1 to TRBJ1-6; D might be TRBD1 (6 bases). The sample in question was unsorted PBMCs, obtained 2 years after starting antiretroviral therapy. The clonotype comes from a woman between 45 and 60 years old with HIV. CDR3 sequence (DNA): TGCGCCAGCAGCTCCTCCGGGACATCGAATTCACCCCTCCACTTT. It encodes CASSSSGTSNSPLHF. Filled out from reference TRBV5-1 and TRBJ1-6, the complete variable domain reads KAGVTQTPRYLIKTRGQQVTLSCSPISGHRSVSWYQQTPGQGLQFLFEYFSETQRNKGNFPGRFSGRQFSNSRSEMNVSTLELGDSALYLCASSSSGTSNSPLHFGNGTRLTVT.